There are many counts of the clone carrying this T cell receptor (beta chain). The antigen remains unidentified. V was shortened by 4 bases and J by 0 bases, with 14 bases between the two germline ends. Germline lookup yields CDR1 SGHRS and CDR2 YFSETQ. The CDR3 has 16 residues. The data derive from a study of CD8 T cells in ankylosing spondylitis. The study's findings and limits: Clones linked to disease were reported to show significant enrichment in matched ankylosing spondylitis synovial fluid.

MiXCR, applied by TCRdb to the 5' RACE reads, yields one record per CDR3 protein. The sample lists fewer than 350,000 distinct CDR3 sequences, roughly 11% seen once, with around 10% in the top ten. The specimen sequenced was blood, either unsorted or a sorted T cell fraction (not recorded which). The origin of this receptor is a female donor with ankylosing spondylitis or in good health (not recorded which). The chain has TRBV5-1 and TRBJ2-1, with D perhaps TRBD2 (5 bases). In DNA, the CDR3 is TGCGCCAGCAGCACCCCCCATACTAGCTCCTACAATGAGCAGTTCTTC. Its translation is CASSTPHTSSYNEQFF.